Below, one TCR beta chain is given with its context. Its antigen remains undetermined. Base qualities were left out, and no much larger clone turns up one base away. The junction carries 8 bases between V and J, which are trimmed by 0 bases and 0 bases respectively. The CDR3 starts with the cysteine, ends with the phenylalanine, and has 16 residues. The sequence is cut down to CDR3 DNA, 48 bases in frame from base 1. The CDR1 and CDR2 encoded by the germline V gene are KGHSH and LQKENI. The cohort consisted of fewer than 700 healthy bone marrow donors. At the time of sampling, every cohort member was nominally healthy, though immune exposures that went unrecorded were likely present. The donor tested CMV seropositive and was one of the 289 seropositive cohort members. A peripheral blood sample was collected from each donor, and TCR beta sequencing was performed on peripheral blood mononuclear cells. Genomic DNA extraction from the blood cell samples was performed with the Qiagen DNeasy Blood Extraction Kit.

This sample was taken from a study of cytomegalovirus exposure and HLA in healthy donors (dated by TCRdb to the late 2010s). The study in broad terms: According to an earlier analysis of around 600 of the donors, about 179 million T cells yielded 120 million or so unique TCR beta sequences and approximately 280 Gb of sequence data. An early release that covered some 640 HLA-typed donors contained approximately 320 gigabases of sequencing data and around 80 million unique TCR sequences. Of the roughly 400 genotyped donors, approximately 80% fell in the genetic ancestry cluster associated with self-reported Caucasian donors. The aim of the study was to test whether cataloging public T cell receptors could identify signatures of past pathogen exposure. Using immunosequencing, the study profiled T cell repertoires from 550 to 750 subjects and related those repertoires to cytomegalovirus serostatus. Besides the first cohort of roughly 700 subjects, a separate validation cohort made up of around 120 different subjects was used. To predict cytomegalovirus infection status, the study brought together high-throughput TCR immunosequencing, statistical association of individual TCRs with disease status, and machine learning. A later analysis re-analyzed previously published TCR beta repertoires from several hundred donors and added high-resolution HLA genotyping to study TCR occurrence patterns. The later analysis used no new phenotypic data to find candidate immune exposures, relying instead on TCR beta sequences and their occurrence across donors. An earlier analysis of approximately 640 of the donors applied high-throughput TCR beta sequencing to assess whether each TCR beta V gene segment acted as functional or pseudogenic. Alongside the repertoire data, information on donor age, sex, ethnicity and CMV serostatus was compiled. Genome-wide SNP genotypes for about 65% of the roughly 670 donors were used in a later genetic analysis, which treated that subset as a discovery cohort. Every repertoire in the discovery cohort had been generated on one and the same sequencing platform. HLA typing covered class I and class II loci at four-digit resolution. The number of typed donors differed by locus: roughly 629-640 for A, B, C, DRB1 and DQB1; approximately 540 for DQA1; approximately 600 for DPA1; and about 450 for DPB1. About five DR-DQ haplotypes were treated as single units for association and clustering because of strong linkage in the cohort. Among around 400 genotyped donors of the cohort, an average of roughly 230,000 unique TCR beta nucleotide sequences was sequenced per donor, of which about 20% were non-productive.

What the study reported, not specific to this receptor: An earlier analysis of 450 to 750 of the donors showed that most TCR beta V segments appeared in productive rearrangements either about 87% or about 30% of the time, which broadly matched IMGT annotations. A later genetic analysis associated a missense DCLRE1C variant with V-gene and J-gene trimming of TCR beta chains, and an independent cohort replicated the association. The classifier was reported to diagnose cytomegalovirus status with high specificity and sensitivity in both the original cohort and the validation cohort. According to the authors, the approach could potentially be generalized to other disease states and immunological phenotypes. When HLA alleles, especially DR and DQ, strongly co-occurred, TCR associations were difficult to assign to individual alleles. In vitro tests confirmed that three of the cytomegalovirus-associated TCR beta chains recognize cytomegalovirus antigens. The sequencing pipeline was judged likely to have produced a cluster of highly shared sequence variants as a technical artifact. HLA typing was unavailable for some donors at each locus, so association tests used only the typed subset. A later analysis found that most CMV-associated TCR beta chains appeared HLA-restricted, with HLA associations seemingly driven largely by CMV exposure. While some public TCRs were present in many individuals, most TCR sequences turned up only very rarely across donors. Compared with the approximately 670-donor mean, donors in an Asian-associated ancestry cluster had fewer N-insertions in productive TCRs, according to a later genetic analysis. Only TCR beta chains were sequenced in this cohort, and the absence of alpha or paired-chain data limited detectable features. Correlated functional status among segregating V segments might be attributable to linkage disequilibrium, but an unknown experimental factor could not be ruled out. A later analysis reported that several top co-occurrence clusters appeared linked to parvovirus B19, influenza, CMV and Epstein-Barr virus. A later analysis found that TCR association rates varied across HLA loci, with DRB1 alleles showing the most associated TCRs and HLA-C alleles the fewest. The only immune exposure information available for the cohort was CMV serostatus. A further reported finding was that TCR beta sequences accurately predicted the HLA-A and HLA-B alleles for most subjects in the first cohort. The earlier analysis of 450 to 700 of the donors excluded some 16 rarely observed V segments, including chromosome 9 orphons, because counts were too low. A later analysis associated 17,000 or so TCR beta sequences with specific HLA alleles at a false discovery rate of 0.05. The 87-base-pair reads could not distinguish some IMGT-functional V segments, including TRBV6-2 and TRBV6-3, so those segments were excluded. Presence/absence analyses assumed roughly uniform sequencing depth across donors, an assumption that may not hold. In the study, about 150 TCR beta chains were listed as associated with cytomegalovirus. In a later analysis, HLA-associated TCR beta chains showed more clonal expansion and lower generation probabilities than non-associated chains that were equally common.

Library preparation employed the immunoSEQ multiplex PCR assay. For the multiplex PCR, a mixture combining 60 forward primers for TCR Vbeta segments and 13 reverse primers for TCR Jbeta segments was used. A multiplex PCR assay on genomic DNA amplified the CDR3 region of rearranged TCR beta genes. On the Illumina HiSeq System, the amplified TCR beta libraries were sequenced as 87-base-pair reads. In the source study's methods: A later analysis tallied approximately 87 million unique TCR beta chains across the 660 or so repertoires, and about 10 million of those chains were shared by two or more donors. Raw reads were error-corrected and collapsed into unique sequences by a nearest-neighbor algorithm in which closely related sequences were merged to remove PCR and sequencing errors. V, D and J gene segments were assigned by aligning CDR3 sequences to IMGT reference sequences. For a sequence to be retained, a match of at least six nucleotides to both a V gene segment and a J gene segment was required. Rearrangements were called productive when the CDR3 lacked stop codons and stayed in frame with V and J; all others were non-productive. Following IMGT convention, CDR3 was defined as the stretch from the second conserved V-encoded cysteine to the conserved J-encoded phenylalanine. The earlier analysis of about 530 of the donors excluded any sequence lacking an unambiguous match to a single V gene segment. In an earlier analysis of about 590 of the donors, a V segment was called functional when productive rearrangements were above 56.7%, and segregating when the standard deviation between donors exceeded 5%. To diagnose cytomegalovirus status from the catalog of TCR beta chain sequences, a statistical classification framework was built. V and J gene assignment, in a later analysis, came from comparing TCR nucleotide sequences with IMGT/GENE-DB human TR gene sequences. The TCRdist pipeline was used in a later analysis to assign CDR3 sequences and most-parsimonious VDJ recombination scenarios. In a later analysis, each TCR beta chain was defined by its CDR3 amino acid sequence together with its V-gene family, and reads lacking a unique V-gene family were excluded. In a later analysis, around 650 highly shared, low-generation-probability nucleotide sequences were removed to address suspected cross-contamination and a sequencing artifact. In a later analysis, a clonal expansion index was calculated for each public chain from normalized within-repertoire ranks of inferred template counts. Generation probabilities in a later analysis came from a VDJ recombination model fitted to out-of-frame rearrangements, and those results were checked against IGoR. In a later analysis, TCR-TCR, TCR-HLA and TCR-CMV co-occurrence was scored with hypergeometric tests, and a repertoire-size bias correction was applied to TCR pairs. False discovery rates were estimated in a later analysis by permuting HLA or CMV assignments 20 times. A later analysis grouped co-occurring TCRs with DBSCAN, adding TCRdist sequence similarity when clustering within HLA-allele-positive subsets. For co-occurrence clustering, repertoires with fewer than 30,000 or more than 120,000 public chains were excluded, along with about five repertoires with anomalous nucleotide sharing. TCRdb re-hosts the immuneACCESS table, in-frame sequences only. Its copies lack some clones; in the studies checked, an unresolved V gene accounts for under half of them, and the cause for the rest is not known. The V and J calls and clone size come from that table; D and trimming were worked out from the DNA. In this sample the table shows about 120,000 clones, about 8% of which occur a single time. Clones ranked in the top ten supply around 6% of the sample.

Sequencing input: PBMCs. The receptor chain draws on TRBV18 and TRBJ2-2, and possibly TRBD1, on 5 matching bases. This clonotype originated in a woman between 35 and 50 years old in good health and CMV-seropositive. Read as DNA, the sequence is TGTGCCAGCTCACCACCAGGACACGCGAACACCGGGGAGCTGTTTTTT. Translation gives CASSPPGHANTGELFF.